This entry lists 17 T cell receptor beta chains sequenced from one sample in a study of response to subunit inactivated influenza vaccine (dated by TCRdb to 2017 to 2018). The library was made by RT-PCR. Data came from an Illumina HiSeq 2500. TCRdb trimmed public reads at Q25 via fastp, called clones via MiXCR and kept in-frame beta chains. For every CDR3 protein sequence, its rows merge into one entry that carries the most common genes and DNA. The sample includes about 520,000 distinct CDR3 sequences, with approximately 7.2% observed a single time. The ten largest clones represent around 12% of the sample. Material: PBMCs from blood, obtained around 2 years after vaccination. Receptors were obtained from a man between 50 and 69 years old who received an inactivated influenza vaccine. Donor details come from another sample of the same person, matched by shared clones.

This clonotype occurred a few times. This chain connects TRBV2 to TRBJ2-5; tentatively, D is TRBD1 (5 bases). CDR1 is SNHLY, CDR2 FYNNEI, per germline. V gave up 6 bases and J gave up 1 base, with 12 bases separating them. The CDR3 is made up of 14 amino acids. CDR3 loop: CASSKGAVQETQYF. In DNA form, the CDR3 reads TGTGCCAGCAGCAAAGGGGCAGTCCAAGAGACCCAGTACTTC.

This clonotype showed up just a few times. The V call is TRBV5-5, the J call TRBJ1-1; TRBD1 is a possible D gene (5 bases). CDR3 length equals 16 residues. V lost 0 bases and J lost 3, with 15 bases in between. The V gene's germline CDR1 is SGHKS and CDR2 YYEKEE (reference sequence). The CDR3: CASSLDPWGAYTEAFF. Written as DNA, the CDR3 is TGTGCCAGCAGCTTGGATCCGTGGGGCGCTTACACTGAAGCTTTCTTT.

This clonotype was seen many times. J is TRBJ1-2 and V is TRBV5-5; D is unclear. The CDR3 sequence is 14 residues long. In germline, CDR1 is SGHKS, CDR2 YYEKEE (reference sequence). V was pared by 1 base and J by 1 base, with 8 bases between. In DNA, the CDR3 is TGTGCCAGCAGCTTGTCTCTTATTAACTATGGCTACACCTTC. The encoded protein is CASSLSLINYGYTF.

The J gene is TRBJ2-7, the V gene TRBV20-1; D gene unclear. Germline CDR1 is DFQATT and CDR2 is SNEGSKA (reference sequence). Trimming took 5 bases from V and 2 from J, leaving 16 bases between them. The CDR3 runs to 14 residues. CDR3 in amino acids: CSAVRPIIPYEQYF. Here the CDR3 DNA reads TGCAGTGCTGTACGACCGATTATACCCTACGAGCAGTACTTC.

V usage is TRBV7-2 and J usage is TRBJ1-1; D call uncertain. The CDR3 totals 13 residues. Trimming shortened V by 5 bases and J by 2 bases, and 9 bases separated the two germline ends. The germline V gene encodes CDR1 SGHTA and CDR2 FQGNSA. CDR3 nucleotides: TGTGCCAGCAGCCCACACATAAACACTGAAGCTTTCTTT. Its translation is CASSPHINTEAFF.

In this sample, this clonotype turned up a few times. CDR3 in DNA: TGTGCCAGCAGCCCGTCTTTCCGGGACAGCTCCTACGAGCAGTACTTC. It encodes CASSPSFRDSSYEQYF. The chain joins TRBV7-9 to TRBJ2-7, with 7 bases lining up with TRBD1. Germline values: CDR1 SEHNR, CDR2 FQNEAQ (reference sequence). The length of the CDR3 is 16 residues. V gave up 5 bases and J gave up 0 bases; unmatched junction bases: 10.

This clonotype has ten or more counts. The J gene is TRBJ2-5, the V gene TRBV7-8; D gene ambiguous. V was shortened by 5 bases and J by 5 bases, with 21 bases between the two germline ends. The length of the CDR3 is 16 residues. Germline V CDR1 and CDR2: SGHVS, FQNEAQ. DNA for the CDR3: TGTGCCAGCAGCCTAGGGCCAGCGACTGCCAGGGAGACCCAGTACTTC. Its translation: CASSLGPATARETQYF.

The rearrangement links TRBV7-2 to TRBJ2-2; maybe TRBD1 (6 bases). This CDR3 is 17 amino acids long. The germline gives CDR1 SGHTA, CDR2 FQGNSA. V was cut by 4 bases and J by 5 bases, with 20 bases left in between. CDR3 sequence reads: CASSYRFPGTPTGELFF. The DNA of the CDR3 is TGTGCCAGCAGCTACCGTTTCCCCGGGACACCTACCGGGGAGCTGTTTTTT.

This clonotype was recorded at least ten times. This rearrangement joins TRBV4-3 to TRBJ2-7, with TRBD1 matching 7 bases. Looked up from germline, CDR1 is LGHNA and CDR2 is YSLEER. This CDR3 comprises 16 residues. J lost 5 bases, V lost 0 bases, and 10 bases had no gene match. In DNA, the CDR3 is TGCGCCAGCAGCCAAGAATTAGGACAGGCGCGGGACGAGCAGTACTTC. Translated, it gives CASSQELGQARDEQYF.

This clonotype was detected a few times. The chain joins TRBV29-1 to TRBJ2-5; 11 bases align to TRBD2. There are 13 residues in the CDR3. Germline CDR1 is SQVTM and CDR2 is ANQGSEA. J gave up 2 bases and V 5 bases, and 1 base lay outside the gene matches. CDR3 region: CSVRTSGQETQYF. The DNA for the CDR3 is TGCAGCGTTAGGACTAGCGGGCAAGAGACCCAGTACTTC.

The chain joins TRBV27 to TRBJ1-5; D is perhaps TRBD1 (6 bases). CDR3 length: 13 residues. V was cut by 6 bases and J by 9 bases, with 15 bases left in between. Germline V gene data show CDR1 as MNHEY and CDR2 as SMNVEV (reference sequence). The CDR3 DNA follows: TGTGCCAGCAGCCTCGGGGGCAGTGGGCCCCAGCATTTT. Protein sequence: CASSLGGSGPQHF.

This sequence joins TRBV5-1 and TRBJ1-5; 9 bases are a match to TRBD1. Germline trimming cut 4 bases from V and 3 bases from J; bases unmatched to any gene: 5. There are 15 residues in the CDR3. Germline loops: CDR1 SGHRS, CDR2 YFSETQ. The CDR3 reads CASSLTGGDNQPQHF. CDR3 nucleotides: TGCGCCAGCAGCCTTACAGGGGGCGACAATCAGCCCCAGCATTTT.

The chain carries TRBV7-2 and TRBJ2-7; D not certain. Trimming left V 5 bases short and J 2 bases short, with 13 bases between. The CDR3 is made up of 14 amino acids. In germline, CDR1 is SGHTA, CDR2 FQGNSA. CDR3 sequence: CASSPEDAAYEQYF. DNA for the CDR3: TGTGCCAGCAGCCCCGAGGACGCCGCCTACGAGCAGTACTTC.

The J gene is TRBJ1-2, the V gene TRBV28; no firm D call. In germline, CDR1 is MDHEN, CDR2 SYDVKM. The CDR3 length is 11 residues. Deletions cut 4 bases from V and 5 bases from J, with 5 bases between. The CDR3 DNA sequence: TGTGCCAGCAGTTCGCAGTATGGCTACACCTTC. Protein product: CASSSQYGYTF.

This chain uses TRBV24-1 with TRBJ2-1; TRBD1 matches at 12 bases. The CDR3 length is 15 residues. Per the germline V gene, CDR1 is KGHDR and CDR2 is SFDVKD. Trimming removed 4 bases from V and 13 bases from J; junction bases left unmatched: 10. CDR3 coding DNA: TGTGCCACCAGTGAGTCCCGGGACAGGGGGCGAAATCAGTTCTTC. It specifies CATSESRDRGRNQFF.

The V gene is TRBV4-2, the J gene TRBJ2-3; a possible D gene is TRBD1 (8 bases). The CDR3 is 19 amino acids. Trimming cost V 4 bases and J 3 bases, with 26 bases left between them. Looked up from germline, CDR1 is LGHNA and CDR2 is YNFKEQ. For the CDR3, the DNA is TGTGCCAGCAGCCCGTTCCCTCGGCAGGGGGCGGGGGTTACAGATACGCAGTATTTT. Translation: CASSPFPRQGAGVTDTQYF.

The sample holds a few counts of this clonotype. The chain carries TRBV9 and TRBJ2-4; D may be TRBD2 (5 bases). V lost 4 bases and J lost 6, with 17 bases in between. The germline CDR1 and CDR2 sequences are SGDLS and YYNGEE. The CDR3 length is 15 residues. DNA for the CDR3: TGTGCCAGCAGCCCAGAAGGAGGTCGCGGAAACATTCAGTACTTC. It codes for CASSPEGGRGNIQYF.